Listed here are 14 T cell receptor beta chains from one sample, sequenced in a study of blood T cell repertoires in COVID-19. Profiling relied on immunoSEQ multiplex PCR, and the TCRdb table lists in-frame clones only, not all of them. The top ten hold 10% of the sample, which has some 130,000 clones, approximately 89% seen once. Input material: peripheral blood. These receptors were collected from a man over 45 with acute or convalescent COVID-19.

The CDR3: CASSQDLGRGETQYF. The DNA of the CDR3 is TGCGCCAGCAGCCAAGATTTGGGGAGAGGGGAGACCCAGTACTTC. This chain links TRBV4-1 with TRBJ2-5, with D perhaps TRBD2 (5 bases). The V gene lost 0 bases and the J gene lost 5 bases, with 13 bases spanning the gap. The length of the CDR3 is 15 residues. Germline V gene data show CDR1 as MGHRA and CDR2 as YSYEKL.

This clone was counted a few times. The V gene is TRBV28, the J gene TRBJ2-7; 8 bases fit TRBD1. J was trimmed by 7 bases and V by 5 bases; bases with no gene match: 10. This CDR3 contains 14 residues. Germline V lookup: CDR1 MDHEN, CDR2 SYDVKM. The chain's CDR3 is CASSGQGATWEQYF. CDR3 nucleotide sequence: TGTGCCAGCAGTGGGCAGGGGGCAACGTGGGAGCAGTACTTC.

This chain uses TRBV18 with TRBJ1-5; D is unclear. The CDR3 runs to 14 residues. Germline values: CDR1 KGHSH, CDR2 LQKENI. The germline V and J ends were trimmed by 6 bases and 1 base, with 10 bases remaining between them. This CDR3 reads CASSSLDSNQPQHF. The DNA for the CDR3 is TGTGCCAGCTCCTCTCTAGACAGCAATCAGCCCCAGCATTTT.

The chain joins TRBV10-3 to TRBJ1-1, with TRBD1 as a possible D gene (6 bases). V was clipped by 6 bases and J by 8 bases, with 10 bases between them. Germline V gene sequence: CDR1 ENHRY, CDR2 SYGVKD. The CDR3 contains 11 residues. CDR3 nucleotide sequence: TGTGCCATCAGGACAGACAGGGAAGCTTTCTTT. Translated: CAIRTDREAFF.

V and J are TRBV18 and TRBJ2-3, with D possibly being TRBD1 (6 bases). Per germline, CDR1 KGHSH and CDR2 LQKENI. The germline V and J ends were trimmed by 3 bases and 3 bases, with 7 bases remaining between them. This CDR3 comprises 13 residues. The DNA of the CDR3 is TGTGCCAGCTCACCCAGGGGTACAGATACGCAGTATTTT. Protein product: CASSPRGTDTQYF. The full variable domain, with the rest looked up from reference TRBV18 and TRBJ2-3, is NAGVMQNPRHLVRRRGQEARLRCSPMKGHSHVYWYRQLPEEGLKFMVYLQKENIIDESGMPKERFSAEFPKEGPSILRIQQVVRGDSAAYFCASSPRGTDTQYFGPGTRLTVL.

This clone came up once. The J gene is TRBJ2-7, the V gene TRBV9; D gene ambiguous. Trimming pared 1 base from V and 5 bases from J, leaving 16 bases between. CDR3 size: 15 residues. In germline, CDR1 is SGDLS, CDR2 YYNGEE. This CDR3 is CASSVSPTRVDEQYF. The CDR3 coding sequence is TGTGCCAGCAGCGTATCACCTACTCGGGTGGACGAGCAGTACTTC.

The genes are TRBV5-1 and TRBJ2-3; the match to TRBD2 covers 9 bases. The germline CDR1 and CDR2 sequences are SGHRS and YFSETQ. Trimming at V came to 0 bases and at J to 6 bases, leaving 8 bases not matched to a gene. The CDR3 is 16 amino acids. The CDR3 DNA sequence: TGCGCCAGCAGCTTGGTGGCTAGCGGGAACGTGGATACGCAGTATTTT. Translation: CASSLVASGNVDTQYF.

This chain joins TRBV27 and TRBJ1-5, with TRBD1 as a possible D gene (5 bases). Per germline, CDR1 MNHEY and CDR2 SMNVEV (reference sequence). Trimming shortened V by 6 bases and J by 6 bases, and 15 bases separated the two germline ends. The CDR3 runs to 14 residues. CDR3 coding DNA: TGTGCCAGCAGGCAGGGTCGGGGAGGTCAGCCCCAGCATTTT. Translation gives CASRQGRGGQPQHF.

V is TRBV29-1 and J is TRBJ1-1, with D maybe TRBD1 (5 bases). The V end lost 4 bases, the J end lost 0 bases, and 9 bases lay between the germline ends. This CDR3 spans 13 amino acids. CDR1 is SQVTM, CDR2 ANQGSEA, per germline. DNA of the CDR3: TGCAGCGTTGCGACAGCGATGAACACTGAAGCTTTCTTT. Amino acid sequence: CSVATAMNTEAFF. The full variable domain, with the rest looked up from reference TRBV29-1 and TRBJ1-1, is SAVISQKPSRDICQRGTSLTIQCQVDSQVTMMFWYRQQPGQSLTLIATANQGSEATYESGFVIDKFPISRPNLTFSTLTVSNMSPEDSSIYLCSVATAMNTEAFFGQGTRLTVV.

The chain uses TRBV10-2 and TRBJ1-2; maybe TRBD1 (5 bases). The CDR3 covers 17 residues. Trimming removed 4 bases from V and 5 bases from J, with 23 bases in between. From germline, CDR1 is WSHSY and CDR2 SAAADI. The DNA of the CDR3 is TGCGCCAGCAGTGTCCCCTTATTCGGCAGGGATGTATATGGCTACACCTTC. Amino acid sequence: CASSVPLFGRDVYGYTF.

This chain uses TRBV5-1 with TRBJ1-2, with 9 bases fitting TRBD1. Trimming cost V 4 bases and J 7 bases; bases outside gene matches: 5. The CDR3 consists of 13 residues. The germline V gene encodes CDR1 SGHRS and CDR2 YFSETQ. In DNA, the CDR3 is TGCGCCAGCAGCCCCGGACAGGGGCCTGGCTACACCTTC. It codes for CASSPGQGPGYTF.

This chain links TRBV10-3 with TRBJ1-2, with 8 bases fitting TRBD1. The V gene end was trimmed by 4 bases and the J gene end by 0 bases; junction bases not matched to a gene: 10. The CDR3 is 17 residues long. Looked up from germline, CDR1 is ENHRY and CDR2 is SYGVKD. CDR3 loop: CAISGQGTSSTNYGYTF. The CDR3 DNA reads TGTGCCATCAGTGGACAGGGGACTTCCTCTACTAACTATGGCTACACCTTC.

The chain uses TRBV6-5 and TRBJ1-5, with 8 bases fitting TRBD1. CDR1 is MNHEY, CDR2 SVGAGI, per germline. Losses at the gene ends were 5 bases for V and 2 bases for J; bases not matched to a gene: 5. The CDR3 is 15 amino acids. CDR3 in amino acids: CASSPGGLGNQPQHF. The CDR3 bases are TGTGCCAGCAGTCCAGGGGGCTTGGGCAATCAGCCCCAGCATTTT.

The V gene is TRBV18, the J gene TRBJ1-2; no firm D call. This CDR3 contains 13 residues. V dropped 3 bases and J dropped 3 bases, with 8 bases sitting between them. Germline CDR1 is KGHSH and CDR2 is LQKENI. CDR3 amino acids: CASSPGGYYGYTF. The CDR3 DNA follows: TGTGCCAGCTCACCTGGCGGATACTATGGCTACACCTTC. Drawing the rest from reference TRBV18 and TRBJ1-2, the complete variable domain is NAGVMQNPRHLVRRRGQEARLRCSPMKGHSHVYWYRQLPEEGLKFMVYLQKENIIDESGMPKERFSAEFPKEGPSILRIQQVVRGDSAAYFCASSPGGYYGYTFGSGTRLTVV.